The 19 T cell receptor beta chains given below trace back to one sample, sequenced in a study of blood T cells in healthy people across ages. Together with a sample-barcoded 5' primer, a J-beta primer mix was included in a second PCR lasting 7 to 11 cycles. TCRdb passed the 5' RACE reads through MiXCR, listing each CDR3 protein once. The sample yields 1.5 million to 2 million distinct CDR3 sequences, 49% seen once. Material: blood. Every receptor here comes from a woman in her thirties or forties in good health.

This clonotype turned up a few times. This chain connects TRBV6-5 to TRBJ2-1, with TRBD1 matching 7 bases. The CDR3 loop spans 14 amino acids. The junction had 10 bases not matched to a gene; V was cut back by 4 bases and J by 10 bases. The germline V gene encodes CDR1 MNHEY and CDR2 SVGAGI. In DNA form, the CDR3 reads TGTGCCAGCAGTTCCCCCGACTACAGGGGCGAGCAGTTCTTC. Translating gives CASSSPDYRGEQFF.

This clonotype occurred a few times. CDR3 sequence (DNA): TGTGCCAGCAGCTTCGGTGGCGGGGGACAGTACGAGCAGTACTTC. Translated, it gives CASSFGGGGQYEQYF. This chain connects TRBV7-2 to TRBJ2-7; D could derive from TRBD1 or TRBD2 (7 bases each). The CDR3 is 15 residues long. The germline V and J ends were trimmed by 3 bases and 4 bases, with 16 bases remaining between them. Germline values: CDR1 SGHTA, CDR2 FQGNSA. Drawing the rest from reference TRBV7-2 and TRBJ2-7, the complete variable domain is GAGVSQSPSNKVTEKGKDVELRCDPISGHTALYWYRQSLGQGLEFLIYFQGNSAPDKSGLPSDRFSAERTGGSVSTLTIQRTQQEDSAVYLCASSFGGGGQYEQYFGPGTRLTVT.

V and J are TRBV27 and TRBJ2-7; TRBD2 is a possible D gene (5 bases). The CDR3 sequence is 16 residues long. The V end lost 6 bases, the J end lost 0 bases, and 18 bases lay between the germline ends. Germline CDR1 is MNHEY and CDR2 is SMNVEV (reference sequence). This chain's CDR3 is CASSYSDFPSSYEQYF. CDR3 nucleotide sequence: TGTGCCAGCAGCTACTCGGACTTTCCCAGCTCCTACGAGCAGTACTTC.

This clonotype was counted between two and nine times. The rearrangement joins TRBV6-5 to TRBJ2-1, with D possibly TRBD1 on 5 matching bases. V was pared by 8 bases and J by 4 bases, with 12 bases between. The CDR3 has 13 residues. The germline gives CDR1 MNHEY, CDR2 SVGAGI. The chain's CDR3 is CASATSGYNEQFF. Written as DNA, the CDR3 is TGTGCCAGCGCAACTTCAGGGTACAATGAGCAGTTCTTC.

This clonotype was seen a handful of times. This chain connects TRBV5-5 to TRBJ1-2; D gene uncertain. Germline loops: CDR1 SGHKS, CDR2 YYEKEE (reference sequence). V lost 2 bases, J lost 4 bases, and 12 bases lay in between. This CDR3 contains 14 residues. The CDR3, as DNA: TGTGCCAGCAGCTTAGCGGATGTCCTCTATGGCTACACCTTC. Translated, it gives CASSLADVLYGYTF.

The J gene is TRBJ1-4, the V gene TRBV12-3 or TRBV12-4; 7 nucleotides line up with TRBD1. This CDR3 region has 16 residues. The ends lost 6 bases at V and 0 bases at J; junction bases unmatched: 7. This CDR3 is CASSNRQGPTNEKLFF. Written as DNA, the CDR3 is TGTGCCAGCAGCAACAGACAGGGCCCAACTAATGAAAAACTGTTTTTT.

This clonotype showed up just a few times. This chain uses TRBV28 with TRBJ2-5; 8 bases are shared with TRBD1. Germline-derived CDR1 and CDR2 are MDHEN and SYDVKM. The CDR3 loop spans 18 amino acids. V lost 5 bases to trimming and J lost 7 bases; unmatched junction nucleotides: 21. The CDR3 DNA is TGTGCCAGCAGTAAAACAGGGGGTACCCCGACCATCTATCGGACCCAGTACTTC. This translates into CASSKTGGTPTIYRTQYF.

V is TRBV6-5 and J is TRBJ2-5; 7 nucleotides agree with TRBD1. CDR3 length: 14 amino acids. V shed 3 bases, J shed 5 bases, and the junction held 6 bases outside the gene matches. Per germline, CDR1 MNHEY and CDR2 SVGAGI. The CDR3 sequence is CASSYQQGLETQYF. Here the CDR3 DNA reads TGTGCCAGCAGTTATCAACAGGGGTTGGAGACCCAGTACTTC.

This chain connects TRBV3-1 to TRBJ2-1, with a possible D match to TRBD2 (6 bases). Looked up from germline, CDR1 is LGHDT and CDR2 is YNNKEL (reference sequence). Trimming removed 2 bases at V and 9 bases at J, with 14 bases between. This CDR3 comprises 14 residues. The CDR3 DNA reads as TGTGCCAGCAGCCAAAGCAGGTTGGGAGGTGAGCAGTTCTTC. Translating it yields CASSQSRLGGEQFF.

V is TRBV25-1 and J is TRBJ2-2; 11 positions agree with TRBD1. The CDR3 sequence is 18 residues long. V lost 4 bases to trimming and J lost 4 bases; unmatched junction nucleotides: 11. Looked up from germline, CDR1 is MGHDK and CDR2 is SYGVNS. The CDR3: CASSAEGTGGRSTGELFF. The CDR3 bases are TGTGCCAGCAGTGCCGAGGGGACAGGGGGACGGAGCACCGGGGAGCTGTTTTTT.

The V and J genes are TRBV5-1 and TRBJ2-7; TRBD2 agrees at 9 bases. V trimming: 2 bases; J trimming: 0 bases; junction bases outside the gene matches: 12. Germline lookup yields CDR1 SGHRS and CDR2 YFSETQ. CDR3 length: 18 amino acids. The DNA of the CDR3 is TGCGCCAGCAGCTTCGGCGGGAGGGCCTACCCGAGCTCCTACGAGCAGTACTTC. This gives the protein CASSFGGRAYPSSYEQYF. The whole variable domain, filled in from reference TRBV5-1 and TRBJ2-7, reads KAGVTQTPRYLIKTRGQQVTLSCSPISGHRSVSWYQQTPGQGLQFLFEYFSETQRNKGNFPGRFSGRQFSNSRSEMNVSTLELGDSALYLCASSFGGRAYPSSYEQYFGPGTRLTVT.

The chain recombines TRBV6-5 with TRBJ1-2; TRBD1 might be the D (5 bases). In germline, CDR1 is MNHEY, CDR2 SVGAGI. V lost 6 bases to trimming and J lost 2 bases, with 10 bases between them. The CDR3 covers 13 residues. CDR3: CASRLTVNYGYTF. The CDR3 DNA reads TGTGCCAGCAGGCTGACAGTGAACTATGGCTACACCTTC.

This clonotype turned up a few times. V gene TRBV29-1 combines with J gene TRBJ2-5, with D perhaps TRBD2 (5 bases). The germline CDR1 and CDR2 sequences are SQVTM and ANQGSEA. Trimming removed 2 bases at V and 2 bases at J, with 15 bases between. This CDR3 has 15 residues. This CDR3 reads CSVERVGGPQETQYF. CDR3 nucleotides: TGCAGCGTTGAAAGGGTCGGAGGCCCTCAAGAGACCCAGTACTTC.

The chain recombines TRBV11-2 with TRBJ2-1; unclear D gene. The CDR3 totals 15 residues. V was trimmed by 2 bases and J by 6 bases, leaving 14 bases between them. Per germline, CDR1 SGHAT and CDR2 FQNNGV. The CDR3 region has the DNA TGTGCCAGCAGCTTAACCGTGGGCTCGTTCAATGAGCAGTTCTTC. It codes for CASSLTVGSFNEQFF.

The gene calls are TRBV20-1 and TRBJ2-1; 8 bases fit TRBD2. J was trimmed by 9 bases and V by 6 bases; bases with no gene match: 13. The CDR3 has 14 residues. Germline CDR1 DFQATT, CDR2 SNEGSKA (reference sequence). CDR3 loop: CSAIVPGGRGEQFF. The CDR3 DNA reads TGCAGTGCCATAGTCCCGGGGGGGCGGGGTGAGCAGTTCTTC.

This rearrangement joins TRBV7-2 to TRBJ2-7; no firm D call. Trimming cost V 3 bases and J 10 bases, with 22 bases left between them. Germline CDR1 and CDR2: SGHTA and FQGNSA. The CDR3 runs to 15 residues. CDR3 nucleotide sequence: TGTGCCAGCAGCTTCGACTTGGGTGGCGGAAACACCCAGTACTTC. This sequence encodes CASSFDLGGGNTQYF.

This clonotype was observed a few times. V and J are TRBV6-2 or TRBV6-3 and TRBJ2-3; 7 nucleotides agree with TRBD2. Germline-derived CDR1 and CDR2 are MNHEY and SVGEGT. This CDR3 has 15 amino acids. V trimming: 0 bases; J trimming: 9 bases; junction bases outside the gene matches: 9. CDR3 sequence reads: CASSYSGTTGGTQYF. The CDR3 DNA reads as TGTGCCAGCAGTTACTCCGGGACTACCGGCGGAACGCAGTATTTT.

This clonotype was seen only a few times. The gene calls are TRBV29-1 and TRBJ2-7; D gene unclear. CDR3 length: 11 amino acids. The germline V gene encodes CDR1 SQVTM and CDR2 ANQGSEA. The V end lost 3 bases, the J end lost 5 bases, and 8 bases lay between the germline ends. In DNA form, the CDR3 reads TGCAGCGTTGAGAAAGAGAACGAGCAGTACTTC. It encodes CSVEKENEQYF.

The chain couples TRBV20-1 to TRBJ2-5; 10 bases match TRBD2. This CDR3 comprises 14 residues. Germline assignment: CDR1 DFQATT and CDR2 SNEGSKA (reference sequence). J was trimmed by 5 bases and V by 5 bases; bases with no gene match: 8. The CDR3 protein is CSAPSGGAGETQYF. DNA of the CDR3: TGCAGTGCTCCCAGCGGGGGGGCCGGTGAGACCCAGTACTTC.